Here is one T cell receptor (beta chain) with its context. The data were obtained in a study of blood T cell repertoires in COVID-19. As for the study in general: Acute-phase and convalescent COVID-19 samples originated in the United States, Italy and Spain.

As processed by the authors: For nucleated cells, counts were estimated from reference gene primer amplification. Clones were read by immunoSEQ multiplex PCR, and TCRdb kept only the in-frame ones, dropping some. V, J and clone size are those of that table, while D and trimming were read from the DNA. The table shows about 25,000 clones, with around 86% occurring only once. The CDR3 spans 12 residues. V was trimmed by 4 bases and J by 7 bases, leaving 11 bases between them. Germline V CDR1 and CDR2: SGHNT, YYREEE (reference sequence). The receptor was isolated from a man between 50 and 59 years old with active COVID-19. The chain joins TRBV5-4 to TRBJ1-2; tentatively, D is TRBD1 (5 bases). The sequenced sample consisted of peripheral blood. CDR3 in amino acids: CASSHQGSGYTF. CDR3 sequence (DNA): TGTGCCAGCAGCCACCAGGGATCTGGCTACACCTTC.